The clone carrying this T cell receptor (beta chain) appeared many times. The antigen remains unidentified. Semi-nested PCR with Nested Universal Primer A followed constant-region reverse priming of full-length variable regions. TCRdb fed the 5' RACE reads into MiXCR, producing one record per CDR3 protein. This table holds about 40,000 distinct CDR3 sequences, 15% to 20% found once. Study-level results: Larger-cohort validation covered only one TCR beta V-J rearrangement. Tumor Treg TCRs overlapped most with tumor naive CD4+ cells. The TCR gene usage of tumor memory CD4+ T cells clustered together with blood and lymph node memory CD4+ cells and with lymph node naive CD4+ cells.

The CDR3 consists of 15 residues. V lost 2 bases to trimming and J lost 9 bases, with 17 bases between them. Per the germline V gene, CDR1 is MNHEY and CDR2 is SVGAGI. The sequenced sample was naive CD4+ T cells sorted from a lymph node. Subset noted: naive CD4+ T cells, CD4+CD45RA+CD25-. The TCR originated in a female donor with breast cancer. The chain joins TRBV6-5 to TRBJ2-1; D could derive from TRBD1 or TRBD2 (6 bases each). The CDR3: CASSYGGLKVVEQFF. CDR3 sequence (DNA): TGTGCCAGCAGTTACGGGGGGCTTAAGGTCGTTGAGCAGTTCTTC.